One TCR beta chain is described in this entry. These data are taken from a study of blood T cell repertoires in COVID-19. TCRdb's copy holds only in-frame clones and misses some; the assay was immunoSEQ multiplex PCR. Seen here are hundreds of thousands of clones, approximately 80% observed once, and the top ten hold 8.6%. The V gene lost 6 bases and the J gene lost 0 bases, with 10 bases spanning the gap. Germline V lookup: CDR1 SGHRS, CDR2 YFSETQ. CDR3 size: 14 residues. This sequence joins TRBV5-1 and TRBJ2-1; weak D call: TRBD1 (5 bases). This receptor was identified in a human donor in a cohort sampled during active COVID-19. Source material: peripheral blood. In DNA, the CDR3 is TGCGCCAGCACACAGGCTTCCTCCTACAATGAGCAGTTCTTC. This gives the protein CASTQASSYNEQFF. The whole variable domain, filled in from reference TRBV5-1 and TRBJ2-1, reads KAGVTQTPRYLIKTRGQQVTLSCSPISGHRSVSWYQQTPGQGLQFLFEYFSETQRNKGNFPGRFSGRQFSNSRSEMNVSTLELGDSALYLCASTQASSYNEQFFGPGTRLTVL.